This T cell receptor beta chain was sequenced for a study of shared clonotypes between healthy human individuals. Investigators divided CD4+ cells into CD45RA+ naive and CD45RA-negative memory subsets. CDR1 SGHKS and CDR2 YYEKEE come from the germline V gene (reference sequence). The CDR3 contains 16 residues. The V gene end was trimmed by 4 bases and the J gene end by 3 bases; junction bases not matched to a gene: 6. Repertoires were generated with immunoSEQ multiplex PCR, while TCRdb's copy carries only in-frame clones and drops some. Of a few million clones listed, roughly 92% are singletons. The TCR comes from a young man in good health. The V and J genes are TRBV5-5 and TRBJ2-3; 12 bases match TRBD2. What was sequenced was naive CD4+ T cells sorted from blood. Subset denoted: CD45RA+ positively selected. The CDR3 DNA reads TGTGCCAGCAGCGCGCTACTAGCGGGGGGTACAGATACGCAGTATTTT. Its translation is CASSALLAGGTDTQYF.